These 3 T cell receptor beta chains share one sample of origin, sequenced in a study of coeliac disease. No antigen has been identified for these receptors. Overall study results and limits: Control samples showed higher TRB and TRG clonality than intraepithelial and lamina propria samples in active celiac disease.

The method was immunoSEQ multiplex PCR; TCRdb's version includes in-frame clones alone and lacks a portion of them. Among several thousand clones listed, roughly three fifths were seen once. Input material: intraepithelial lymphocytes from the gut. Receptors were obtained from a woman younger than 35 with active celiac disease.

The chain has TRBV18 and TRBJ1-2, with TRBD1 identical over 10 bases. CDR1 KGHSH and CDR2 LQKENI come from the germline V gene. This CDR3 is 13 amino acids long. J lost 9 bases, V lost 3 bases, and 4 bases had no gene match. CDR3 DNA: TGTGCCAGCTCACCCTGGACAGGGGGAAGCTACACCTTC. It encodes CASSPWTGGSYTF.

There are a few counts of this clone. The chain has TRBV7-8 and TRBJ2-5; 7 nucleotides line up with TRBD1. V shed 1 base, J shed 4 bases, and the junction held 15 bases outside the gene matches. This CDR3 has 18 amino acids. The germline gives CDR1 SGHVS, CDR2 FQNEAQ. The CDR3 loop reads CASSLVLAYRGRGETQYF. The CDR3 region has the DNA TGTGCCAGCAGCTTAGTATTAGCATACAGGGGCAGAGGAGAGACCCAGTACTTC. The full variable domain, with the rest looked up from reference TRBV7-8 and TRBJ2-5, is GAGVSQSPRYKVAKRGQDVALRCDPISGHVSLFWYQQALGQGPEFLTYFQNEAQLDKSGLPSDRFFAERPEGSVSTLKIQRTQQEDSAVYLCASSLVLAYRGRGETQYFGPGTRLLVL.

V and J are TRBV5-1 and TRBJ2-7; 8 nucleotides agree with TRBD2. V gave up 4 bases and J gave up 0 bases; unmatched junction bases: 6. This CDR3 is built from 15 residues. Germline V gene data show CDR1 as SGHRS and CDR2 as YFSETQ. The DNA of the CDR3 is TGCGCCAGCAGCCCAATAGCGGGGAGCTCCTACGAGCAGTACTTC. Translated: CASSPIAGSSYEQYF.